The 28 T cell receptor beta chains listed next were all sequenced from one sample in a study of neurological immune-mediated disorders. The time point: technical triplicate 1. A single record per CDR3 protein comes from TCRdb applying MiXCR to the 5' RACE reads. The sample yields fewer than 45,000 distinct CDR3 sequences, roughly 10% seen once. The sample taken for sequencing was PBMCs. The receptor source for this set is a man aged 55 to 70 with HTLV-1-associated myelopathy (HAM/TSP).

This clonotype was seen ten or more times. The genes are TRBV27 and TRBJ2-7; no reliable D call. V was shortened by 5 bases and J by 2 bases, with 13 bases between the two germline ends. The CDR3 runs 14 residues. Germline CDR1 reads MNHEY; CDR2 reads SMNVEV (reference sequence). The CDR3 sequence is CASSSRPGPYEQYF. In DNA form, the CDR3 reads TGTGCCAGCAGTAGCCGTCCGGGTCCCTACGAGCAGTACTTC.

This clonotype has a count of ten or more. The chain joins TRBV20-1 to TRBJ2-1, with 7 bases fitting TRBD2. In germline, CDR1 is DFQATT, CDR2 SNEGSKA (reference sequence). This CDR3 has 13 amino acids. Unmatched junction bases numbered 6, after V lost 8 bases and J lost 2 bases. CDR3 amino acids: CSYSGETYNEQFF. The DNA for the CDR3 is TGCAGTTACAGCGGGGAGACCTACAATGAGCAGTTCTTC.

This clonotype was picked up many times. The genes are TRBV6-2 or TRBV6-3 and TRBJ1-1, with D maybe TRBD1 (6 bases). Trimming shortened V by 5 bases and J by 1 base, and 20 bases separated the two germline ends. CDR3 size: 17 residues. Germline V gene data show CDR1 as MNHEY and CDR2 as SVGEGT. In nucleotides, the CDR3 is TGTGCCAGCAGTAATTTACAGGGCCGCGGGAGGAACACTGAAGCTTTCTTT. Translating gives CASSNLQGRGRNTEAFF.

This clonotype was counted at least ten times. The chain employs TRBV9 and TRBJ2-1, with 12 positions matching TRBD2. This CDR3 region has 16 residues. Germline CDR1 reads SGDLS; CDR2 reads YYNGEE. Trimming at V came to 0 bases and at J to 8 bases, leaving 6 bases not matched to a gene. The DNA for the CDR3 is TGTGCCAGCAGCGTAGGTCCTAGCGGGAGGGTAGATGAGCAGTTCTTC. Translation gives CASSVGPSGRVDEQFF.

The chain couples TRBV29-1 to TRBJ1-2, with D hard to call. The CDR3 consists of 12 residues. Trimming stripped 4 bases from V and 7 bases from J, with 13 bases between. In germline, CDR1 is SQVTM, CDR2 ANQGSEA. CDR3 sequence reads: CSVATSVFGYTF. As DNA, the CDR3 is TGCAGCGTTGCTACCTCGGTTTTTGGCTACACCTTC.

The table lists this clonotype with many counts. J is TRBJ2-4 and V is TRBV29-1; 7 nucleotides agree with TRBD1. V was pared by 7 bases and J by 7 bases, with 10 bases of the junction left unmatched. CDR3 length: 13 residues. Germline V CDR1 and CDR2: SQVTM, ANQGSEA. The CDR3 sequence is CSAQQGTGNIQYF. CDR3 DNA sequence: TGCAGCGCCCAACAGGGGACCGGGAACATTCAGTACTTC.

This clonotype was seen ten or more times. The chain has TRBV7-7 and TRBJ2-2, with 8 bases aligning to TRBD1. Looked up from germline, CDR1 is SSHAT and CDR2 is FNYEAQ (reference sequence). The CDR3 runs 14 residues. The CDR3, as DNA: TGTGCTATCTCGGACAGGGTGTTCACCGGGGAGCTGTTTTTT. Translated: CAISDRVFTGELFF. Drawing the rest from reference TRBV7-7 and TRBJ2-2, the complete variable domain is GAGVSQSPRYKVTKRGQDVTLRCDPISSHATLYWYQQALGQGPEFLTYFNYEAQPDKSGLPSDRFSAERPEGSISTLTIQRTEQRDSAMYRCAISDRVFTGELFFGEGSRLTVL.

Concerning this clonotype itself: Since a much larger clone is just one base distant, this may be a read error. The J gene is TRBJ2-1, the V gene TRBV7-2; 7 positions agree with TRBD2. CDR1 and CDR2 (germline): SGHTA, FQGNSA. The trim removed 1 base at V and 4 bases at J, leaving 4 bases unmatched. The CDR3 is 15 amino acids. The CDR3 loop is CTSSLELAMYNEQFF. CDR3 DNA: TGTACCAGCAGCTTAGAACTAGCGATGTACAATGAGCAGTTCTTC.

This clonotype was detected ten times or more. The V and J genes are TRBV6-5 and TRBJ2-3, with D unresolved. CDR3 length equals 13 residues. Germline-derived CDR1 and CDR2 are MNHEY and SVGAGI. V was clipped by 7 bases and J by 0 bases, with 8 bases between them. CDR3 in amino acids: CASTVPSTDTQYF. CDR3 coding DNA: TGTGCCAGCACAGTTCCAAGCACAGATACGCAGTATTTT.

This clonotype was seen many times. V is TRBV4-2 and J is TRBJ1-1; D is uncertain. The CDR3 is 15 residues long. The ends were cut back, 1 base at V and 0 bases at J, with 9 bases in the middle. The germline V gene has CDR1 LGHNA and CDR2 YNFKEQ. The CDR3 is CASSQVADMNTEAFF. In DNA form, the CDR3 reads TGTGCCAGCAGCCAAGTTGCTGATATGAACACTGAAGCTTTCTTT.

This clonotype was seen ten or more times. This rearrangement joins TRBV5-1 to TRBJ1-6; D gene uncertain. The CDR3 has 14 residues. Per germline, CDR1 SGHRS and CDR2 YFSETQ. V dropped 0 bases and J dropped 7 bases, with 8 bases sitting between them. CDR3 in amino acids: CASSLGALNSPLHF. The CDR3 bases are TGCGCCAGCAGCTTGGGGGCGCTGAATTCACCCCTCCACTTT.

This clonotype was recorded many times. The chain uses TRBV5-1 and TRBJ2-7, with 9 nucleotides matching TRBD1. V shed 4 bases, J shed 0 bases, and the junction held 2 bases outside the gene matches. This CDR3 region has 14 residues. Germline assignment: CDR1 SGHRS and CDR2 YFSETQ. CDR3 in amino acids: CASSPDRGSYEQYF. As DNA, the CDR3 is TGCGCCAGCAGCCCGGACAGGGGCTCCTACGAGCAGTACTTC.

This clonotype was observed at least ten times. The chain recombines TRBV20-1 with TRBJ1-3; maybe TRBD1 (6 bases). The CDR3 is 14 amino acids. Trimming left V 4 bases short and J 4 bases short, with 14 bases between. The V gene's germline CDR1 is DFQATT and CDR2 SNEGSKA (reference sequence). CDR3 protein: CSAILQGSGNTIYF. In DNA form, the CDR3 reads TGCAGTGCTATATTACAGGGTTCAGGAAACACCATATATTTT.

This clonotype was observed at least ten times. The chain is built from TRBV29-1 and TRBJ2-3; 12 nucleotides line up with TRBD2. The CDR3 is made up of 16 amino acids. Germline loops: CDR1 SQVTM, CDR2 ANQGSEA. After removal of 1 base from V and 2 bases from J, the junction contained 4 bases not matched to a gene. CDR3: CSVEGLAGASTDTQYF. CDR3 nucleotides: TGCAGCGTTGAAGGACTAGCGGGAGCTTCCACAGATACGCAGTATTTT.

This rearrangement joins TRBV5-1 to TRBJ1-2, with D tentatively TRBD1 (5 bases). Trimming shortened V by 5 bases and J by 4 bases, and 12 bases separated the two germline ends. Germline CDR1 and CDR2: SGHRS and YFSETQ. There are 13 residues in the CDR3. The CDR3 spells CASRFDSSYGYTF. For the CDR3, the DNA is TGCGCCAGCAGATTCGACAGCAGCTATGGCTACACCTTC. The whole variable domain, filled in from reference TRBV5-1 and TRBJ1-2, reads KAGVTQTPRYLIKTRGQQVTLSCSPISGHRSVSWYQQTPGQGLQFLFEYFSETQRNKGNFPGRFSGRQFSNSRSEMNVSTLELGDSALYLCASRFDSSYGYTFGSGTRLTVV.

This clonotype was seen at least ten times. CDR3 amino acids: CSAGGRERTEAFF. CDR3 bases: TGCAGTGCCGGAGGGAGGGAGAGGACTGAAGCTTTCTTT. J is TRBJ1-1 and V is TRBV20-1; D gene unclear. Germline CDR1 and CDR2: DFQATT and SNEGSKA (reference sequence). V shed 6 bases and J shed 5 bases, with 16 bases lying between them. The CDR3 covers 13 residues.

This clonotype was observed at least ten times. The J gene is TRBJ2-1, the V gene TRBV20-1; 14 bases fit TRBD2. The CDR3 runs to 19 residues. The ends lost 2 bases at V and 1 base at J; junction bases unmatched: 10. Germline V gene data show CDR1 as DFQATT and CDR2 as SNEGSKA (reference sequence). CDR3 sequence: CSARLGYGTSGRSYNEQFF. As DNA, the CDR3 is TGCAGTGCTAGATTGGGCTACGGGACTAGCGGGAGATCCTACAATGAGCAGTTCTTC.

This clonotype was detected ten times or more. V gene TRBV2 combines with J gene TRBJ1-5; weak D call: TRBD1 (6 bases). Trimming shortened V by 5 bases and J by 0 bases, and 14 bases separated the two germline ends. Looked up from germline, CDR1 is SNHLY and CDR2 is FYNNEI. The CDR3 runs 16 residues. For the CDR3, the DNA is TGTGCCAGCAGTCGGGGCGGCAGGGGTAGCAATCAGCCCCAGCATTTT. Its translation is CASSRGGRGSNQPQHF.

By share of the sample, this clonotype is medium-sized (0.01 to 0.1%). The gene calls are TRBV6-6 and TRBJ1-5, with 7 bases aligning to TRBD1. Germline V lookup: CDR1 MNHNY, CDR2 SVGAGI (reference sequence). The CDR3 runs 14 residues. V gave up 7 bases and J gave up 1 base; unmatched junction bases: 4. This chain's CDR3 is CASNTGDSNQPQHF. CDR3 bases: TGTGCCAGCAATACAGGGGACAGCAATCAGCCCCAGCATTTT.

The table lists this clonotype with many counts. The rearrangement uses TRBV15 and TRBJ2-1; no reliable D call. The germline V and J ends were trimmed by 0 bases and 8 bases, with 11 bases remaining between them. The CDR3 is 14 residues long. The germline V gene has CDR1 LNHNV and CDR2 YYDKDF (reference sequence). The CDR3 coding sequence is TGTGCCACCAGCAGAGATAGAAGGGCCTATGAGCAGTTCTTC. Amino acids: CATSRDRRAYEQFF.

The sample holds many counts of this clonotype. V usage is TRBV7-2 and J usage is TRBJ2-3; D gene uncertain. CDR1 and CDR2 from the germline V gene are SGHTA and FQGNSA. V was clipped by 1 base and J by 0 bases, with 8 bases between them. The CDR3 length is 15 residues. The chain's CDR3 is CASSLVLDSTDTQYF. Written as DNA, the CDR3 is TGTGCCAGCAGCTTAGTTCTCGATAGCACAGATACGCAGTATTTT.

Many counts were recorded for this clonotype. The CDR3 loop reads CASSPNTDTQYF. Here the CDR3 DNA reads TGCGCCAGCAGCCCTAACACAGATACGCAGTATTTT. V and J are TRBV5-1 and TRBJ2-3; D ambiguous. This CDR3 has 12 residues. Germline loops: CDR1 SGHRS, CDR2 YFSETQ. Trimming shortened V by 4 bases and J by 2 bases, and 5 bases separated the two germline ends.

In its sample, this clonotype was seen many times. This CDR3 reads CASPGLLFTDTQYF. CDR3 nucleotide sequence: TGTGCCAGCCCTGGACTCCTCTTCACAGATACGCAGTATTTT. V is TRBV2 and J is TRBJ2-3; weak D call: TRBD2 (5 bases). The length of the CDR3 is 14 residues. CDR1 and CDR2 from the germline V gene are SNHLY and FYNNEI. Trimming took off 8 bases at V and 2 bases at J, with 14 bases between the two ends.

This clonotype was picked up many times. The chain joins TRBV5-1 to TRBJ2-2; D tentatively reads TRBD1 or TRBD2 (5 bases each). Germline-derived CDR1 and CDR2 are SGHRS and YFSETQ. V was clipped by 1 base and J by 0 bases, with 10 bases between them. This CDR3 is built from 16 residues. CDR3 nucleotide sequence: TGCGCCAGCAGCTTGCTGGGGGACGCGAACACCGGGGAGCTGTTTTTT. It yields the protein CASSLLGDANTGELFF.

This clonotype has ten or more counts. The chain carries TRBV20-1 and TRBJ2-2; 8 bases fit TRBD1. The CDR3 contains 16 residues. The junction had 7 bases not matched to a gene; V was cut back by 1 base and J by 3 bases. CDR1 and CDR2 from the germline V gene are DFQATT and SNEGSKA (reference sequence). The CDR3 nucleotides read TGCAGTGCTAGAGCCGGCGAGACAGGGGACACCGGGGAGCTGTTTTTT. Its translation: CSARAGETGDTGELFF.

This clonotype was seen at least ten times. This rearrangement joins TRBV6-1 to TRBJ2-5; no firm D call. This CDR3 comprises 12 residues. Germline CDR1 reads MNHNS; CDR2 reads SASEGT. V shed 5 bases and J shed 5 bases, with 9 bases lying between them. CDR3 nucleotide sequence: TGTGCCAGCAGTCGGAGTGGGGAGACCCAGTACTTC. Protein product: CASSRSGETQYF.

This clonotype has a count of ten or more. J is TRBJ2-7 and V is TRBV7-2; D gene ambiguous. V lost 1 base and J lost 3, with 16 bases in between. CDR1 is SGHTA, CDR2 FQGNSA, per germline. This CDR3 has 16 amino acids. The CDR3 loop is CASSLDWWDLFYEQYF. As DNA, the CDR3 is TGTGCCAGCAGCTTAGACTGGTGGGATCTCTTCTACGAGCAGTACTTC.

There are many counts of this clonotype. V is TRBV4-1 and J is TRBJ2-7; a weak D match, TRBD2 (6 bases). CDR1 is MGHRA and CDR2 is YSYEKL in the germline V gene. The V gene lost 0 bases and the J gene lost 6 bases, with 15 bases spanning the gap. CDR3 length: 15 residues. CDR3 DNA sequence: TGCGCCAGCAGCCAAGATTTCGGGGTCGGGGGCGAGCAGTACTTC. Translated: CASSQDFGVGGEQYF.